This TCR beta chain was observed in a study of blood T cells in healthy people across ages. CDR3 length equals 14 residues. Trimming cost V 10 bases and J 0 bases; bases outside gene matches: 7. This clonotype was detected a few times. Through a sample-barcoded 5' primer and a J-beta primer mix, a second PCR was run for roughly 6 to 11 cycles. Via MiXCR, TCRdb re-called the 5' RACE reads, giving one row per CDR3 protein. The top ten hold 29% of the sample, which has about 280,000 distinct CDR3 sequences, around 30% seen once. The sequenced sample consisted of blood. V and J are TRBV12-3 or TRBV12-4 and TRBJ2-3; 7 bases map to TRBD1. The sequence was collected from a woman in her seventies in good health. The CDR3 DNA reads TGTGCCATCGCAGGGGGTGGGAGCACAGATACGCAGTATTTT. This encodes CAIAGGGSTDTQYF.